Presented here are 16 T cell receptor beta chains from one specimen sequenced in a study of identical twins. TCRdb itself ran the 5' RACE reads through MiXCR, one entry per CDR3 protein. Of approximately 280,000 distinct CDR3 sequences listed, under 9.5% are singletons. These sequences were also reported in another study, on yellow fever vaccine responses in identical twins.

The sample comprised memory (CD45RO+) T cells sorted from blood. These receptors were obtained from a woman aged 18 to 35 in good health.

This chain joins TRBV4-2 and TRBJ2-1; the match to TRBD1 covers 8 bases. V shed 0 bases, J shed 3 bases, and the junction held 10 bases outside the gene matches. This CDR3 is 18 amino acids long. Germline CDR1 and CDR2: LGHNA and YNFKEQ. The CDR3 sequence is CASSQERGQAGYYNEQFF. In DNA form, the CDR3 reads TGTGCCAGCAGCCAAGAGAGGGGACAGGCGGGCTACTACAATGAGCAGTTCTTC.

This clonotype was picked up many times. V is TRBV20-1 and J is TRBJ1-1; TRBD1 agrees at 8 bases. V trimming: 1 base; J trimming: 1 base; junction bases outside the gene matches: 20. This CDR3 region has 20 residues. From germline, CDR1 is DFQATT and CDR2 SNEGSKA (reference sequence). The CDR3: CSARVMGLPEGQGTNTEAFF. CDR3 DNA sequence: TGCAGTGCTAGAGTAATGGGCCTACCAGAAGGACAGGGAACGAACACTGAAGCTTTCTTT.

This clonotype was counted a few times. This chain links TRBV2 with TRBJ2-1; the D gene is possibly TRBD2 (5 bases). Per germline, CDR1 SNHLY and CDR2 FYNNEI. The CDR3 loop spans 12 amino acids. With 8 bases removed from V and 11 bases from J, the gap between germline ends came to 16 bases. CDR3 loop: CASRGIREKQFF. CDR3 nucleotide sequence: TGTGCCAGCCGGGGAATCCGGGAAAAGCAGTTCTTC.

The chain is built from TRBV18 and TRBJ2-3, with 12 positions matching TRBD1. V was pared by 6 bases and J by 4 bases, with 5 bases of the junction left unmatched. The CDR3 has 15 residues. In germline, CDR1 is KGHSH, CDR2 LQKENI. The CDR3 is CASSSGTGGADTQYF. The CDR3 bases are TGTGCCAGCTCTTCCGGGACAGGGGGCGCAGATACGCAGTATTTT.

This clonotype came up a few times. The J gene is TRBJ2-7, the V gene TRBV9; 7 bases are shared with TRBD2. Germline CDR1 is SGDLS and CDR2 is YYNGEE. The CDR3 is 15 amino acids. V dropped 0 bases and J dropped 3; count of bases not matched to a gene: 6. The chain's CDR3 is CASSVEGREDYEQYF. The DNA of the CDR3 is TGTGCCAGCAGCGTAGAAGGTCGGGAGGACTACGAGCAGTACTTC.

As DNA, the CDR3 is TGTGCCAGCAGACCTTGGACAGGGAGGGCTTTCTTT. This translates into CASRPWTGRAFF. The chain has TRBV6-5 and TRBJ1-1, with TRBD1 matching over 8 bases. J was trimmed by 11 bases and V by 6 bases; bases with no gene match: 8. CDR1 is MNHEY, CDR2 SVGAGI, per germline. This CDR3 has 12 residues.

The chain uses TRBV5-1 and TRBJ2-1; TRBD2 aligns across 8 bases. CDR3 length equals 16 residues. The V gene's germline CDR1 is SGHRS and CDR2 YFSETQ. V lost 0 bases and J lost 3; bases outside the gene matches: 5. CDR3 sequence: CASSLGAGGLYNEQFF. As DNA, the CDR3 is TGCGCCAGCAGCTTGGGGGCGGGGGGCCTCTACAATGAGCAGTTCTTC.

This clonotype was picked up many times. The DNA of the CDR3 is TGTGCCAGCAGTGAAGGGAATTCCGAAACCAATGAGCAGTTCTTC. It yields the protein CASSEGNSETNEQFF. The chain has TRBV6-1 and TRBJ2-1; no definite D call. With 1 base removed from V and 6 bases from J, the gap between germline ends came to 13 bases. This CDR3 has 15 amino acids. Per germline, CDR1 MNHNS and CDR2 SASEGT.

CDR3 loop: CASSFGRAAEAFF. The CDR3 DNA reads TGTGCCAGCAGCTTCGGACGGGCGGCTGAAGCTTTCTTT. The chain combines TRBV11-2 with TRBJ1-1, with no clear D. Germline CDR1 and CDR2: SGHAT and FQNNGV. CDR3 length: 13 residues. The V and J ends lost 3 bases and 6 bases respectively, with 11 bases between them. The whole variable domain, remainder taken from reference TRBV11-2 and TRBJ1-1, is EAGVAQSPRYKIIEKRQSVAFWCNPISGHATLYWYQQILGQGPKLLIQFQNNGVVDDSQLPKDRFSAERLKGVDSTLKIQPAKLEDSAVYLCASSFGRAAEAFFGQGTRLTVV.

V usage is TRBV28 and J usage is TRBJ1-2; the D is unclear. The V gene lost 6 bases and the J gene lost 7 bases, with 12 bases spanning the gap. Germline loops: CDR1 MDHEN, CDR2 SYDVKM. This CDR3 has 12 residues. CDR3 DNA: TGTGCCAGCAGGCGCCTTCGGGGTGGCTACACCTTC. This gives the protein CASRRLRGGYTF.

This clonotype has just a few counts. The chain couples TRBV15 to TRBJ1-1; 9 nucleotides line up with TRBD1. Germline values: CDR1 LNHNV, CDR2 YYDKDF (reference sequence). The trim removed 4 bases at V and 6 bases at J, leaving 6 bases unmatched. This CDR3 has 14 residues. For the CDR3, the DNA is TGTGCCACCAGCATACAGACAGGGGGGGCTGAAGCTTTCTTT. It yields the protein CATSIQTGGAEAFF.

This clonotype showed up just a few times. V gene TRBV5-1 combines with J gene TRBJ2-5; TRBD1 or TRBD2 may be the D gene (5 bases each). The CDR3 length is 15 residues. V was clipped by 0 bases and J by 2 bases, with 11 bases between them. Germline CDR1 SGHRS, CDR2 YFSETQ. The CDR3 DNA follows: TGCGCCAGCAGCTTGGGGGGCGGGCAGCAAGAGACCCAGTACTTC. It yields the protein CASSLGGGQQETQYF.

This clonotype was seen only a few times. This chain connects TRBV5-6 to TRBJ2-3; 7 nucleotides match TRBD2. Germline trimming cut 4 bases from V and 4 bases from J; bases unmatched to any gene: 6. Germline values: CDR1 SGHDT, CDR2 YYEEEE. The CDR3 runs 14 residues. Here the CDR3 reads CASSLGLGADTQYF. DNA of the CDR3: TGTGCCAGCAGCCTCGGACTAGGGGCAGATACGCAGTATTTT. Together with reference TRBV5-6 and TRBJ2-3, the CDR3 gives the full variable domain: DAGVTQSPTHLIKTRGQQVTLRCSPKSGHDTVSWYQQALGQGPQFIFQYYEEEERQRGNFPDRFSGHQFPNYSSELNVNALLLGDSALYLCASSLGLGADTQYFGPGTRLTVL.

This clonotype has a handful of counts. The chain employs TRBV1 and TRBJ2-7; TRBD1, the table's D call, lacks a check against the DNA. TRBV1 is marked as a pseudogene. CDR3 size: 16 residues. DNA of the CDR3: TGCACCAGCAGCCAAGGATCACAGGGGCCGATCTACGAGCAGTACGTC. Translated, it gives CTSSQGSQGPIYEQYV.

This clonotype has more than one count but fewer than ten. The chain employs TRBV28 and TRBJ2-7; 8 bases align to TRBD1. Germline V gives CDR1 MDHEN, CDR2 SYDVKM. V shed 6 bases and J 1 base; nucleotides not matched to a gene: 5. The CDR3 loop spans 14 amino acids. DNA for the CDR3: TGTGCCAGCAGGGGCGGACAGGGATCCTACGAGCAGTACTTC. It encodes CASRGGQGSYEQYF. Full variable domain (rest looked up from reference TRBV28 and TRBJ2-7): DVKVTQSSRYLVKRTGEKVFLECVQDMDHENMFWYRQDPGLGLRLIYFSYDVKMKEKGDIPEGYSVSREKKERFSLILESASTNQTSMYLCASRGGQGSYEQYFGPGTRLTVT.

This clonotype has a count of ten or more. The chain recombines TRBV7-8 with TRBJ1-5, with D possibly TRBD1 on 6 matching bases. Germline assignment: CDR1 SGHVS and CDR2 FQNEAQ. The CDR3 is made up of 16 amino acids. The germline V and J ends were trimmed by 5 bases and 3 bases, with 17 bases remaining between them. The CDR3 DNA reads TGTGCCAGCAGCGAACAAGGGGGTGGGAACAATCAGCCCCAGCATTTT. Encoded protein: CASSEQGGGNNQPQHF.